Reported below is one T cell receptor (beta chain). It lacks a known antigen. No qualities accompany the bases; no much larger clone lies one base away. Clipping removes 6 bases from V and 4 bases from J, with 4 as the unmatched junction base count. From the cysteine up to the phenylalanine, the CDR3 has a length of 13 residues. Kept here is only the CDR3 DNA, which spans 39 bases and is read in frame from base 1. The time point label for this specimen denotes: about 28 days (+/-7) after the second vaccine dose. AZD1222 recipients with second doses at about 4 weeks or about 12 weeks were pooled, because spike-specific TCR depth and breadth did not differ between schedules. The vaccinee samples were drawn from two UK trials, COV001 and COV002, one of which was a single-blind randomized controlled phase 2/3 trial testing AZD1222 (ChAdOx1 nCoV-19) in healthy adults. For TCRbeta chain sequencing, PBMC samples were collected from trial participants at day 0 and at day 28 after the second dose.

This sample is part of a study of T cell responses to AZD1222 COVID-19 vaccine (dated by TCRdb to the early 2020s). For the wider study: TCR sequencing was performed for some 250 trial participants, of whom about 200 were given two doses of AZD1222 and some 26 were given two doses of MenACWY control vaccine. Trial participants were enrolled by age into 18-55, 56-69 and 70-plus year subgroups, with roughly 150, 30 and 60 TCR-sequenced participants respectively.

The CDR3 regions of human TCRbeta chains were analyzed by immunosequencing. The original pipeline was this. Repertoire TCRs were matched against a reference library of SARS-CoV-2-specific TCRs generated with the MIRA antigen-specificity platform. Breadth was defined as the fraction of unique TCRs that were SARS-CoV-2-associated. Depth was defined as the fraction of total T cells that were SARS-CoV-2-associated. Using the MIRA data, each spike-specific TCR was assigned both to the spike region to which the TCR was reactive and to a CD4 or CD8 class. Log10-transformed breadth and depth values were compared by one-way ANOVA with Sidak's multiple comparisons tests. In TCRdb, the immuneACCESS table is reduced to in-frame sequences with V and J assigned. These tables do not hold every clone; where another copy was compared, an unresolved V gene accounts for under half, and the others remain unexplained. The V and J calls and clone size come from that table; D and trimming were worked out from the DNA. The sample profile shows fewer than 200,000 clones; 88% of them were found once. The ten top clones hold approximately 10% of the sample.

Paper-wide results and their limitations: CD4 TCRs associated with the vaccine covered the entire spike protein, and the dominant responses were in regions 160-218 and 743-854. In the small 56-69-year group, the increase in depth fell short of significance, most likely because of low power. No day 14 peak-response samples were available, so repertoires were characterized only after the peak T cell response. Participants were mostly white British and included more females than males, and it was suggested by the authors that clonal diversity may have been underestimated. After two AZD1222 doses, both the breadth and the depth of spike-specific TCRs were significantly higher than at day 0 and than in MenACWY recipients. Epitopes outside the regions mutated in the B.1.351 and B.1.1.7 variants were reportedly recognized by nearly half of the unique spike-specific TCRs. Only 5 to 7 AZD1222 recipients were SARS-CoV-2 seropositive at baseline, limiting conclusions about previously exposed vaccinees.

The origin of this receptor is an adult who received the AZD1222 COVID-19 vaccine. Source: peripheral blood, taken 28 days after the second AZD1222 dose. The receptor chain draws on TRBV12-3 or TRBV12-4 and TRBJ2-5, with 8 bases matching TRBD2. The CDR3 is CASSPGGVETQYF. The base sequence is TGTGCCAGCAGCCCCGGGGGGGTAGAGACCCAGTACTTC.